This paragraph covers one T cell receptor beta chain sequence. The CDR3 totals 15 residues. Germline-derived CDR1 and CDR2 are MRHNA and SNTAGT. TCRdb reprocessed the 5' RACE reads, with one entry per CDR3 protein and no DNA. This sample lists 3,000 to 3,500 distinct CDR3 sequences; its ten largest clones have around 30%. This entry belongs to a study of T cells expressing NK-cell markers. Overall study context: Repertoire data for TCR beta were derived from sorted T cells (CD3+CD56+NKG2C+, CD3+CD56+NKG2C- and CD3+CD56-NKG2C+).

The source is a woman between 18 and 29 years old in good health. The chain has TRBV6-4 and TRBJ2-3; TCRdb outputs TRBD1, but without DNA this stays unchecked. What was sequenced was blood T cells: a sorted CD56 or NKG2C T cell subset, CD4+ or CD8+ T cells, or bulk PBMC T cells (not recorded which). This chain's CDR3 is CASSRTGGATDTQYF.